This TCR beta chain emerged from a study of PD-L1 blockade in urothelial cancer. TCRdb's table, derived via immunoSEQ multiplex PCR, lists solely in-frame clones and lacks some. The table records some 25,000 clones, 65% to 90% of them present only once. The specimen comprised PBMCs, sampled around atezolizumab (anti-PD-L1) treatment. The source of this sequence is a man in his 60s with urothelial cancer.

As DNA, the CDR3 is TGTGCCAGCAGCTTAGGAGGTGCAGGGGGCTACGAGCAGTACTTC. It yields the protein CASSLGGAGGYEQYF. This chain connects TRBV7-9 to TRBJ2-7; 7 bases are shared with TRBD1. CDR3 length: 15 residues. V trimming: 1 base; J trimming: 3 bases; junction bases outside the gene matches: 6. Germline V gene lookup returns CDR1 SEHNR and CDR2 FQNEAQ (reference sequence).